Following are 12 T cell receptor beta chains from one sample sequenced in a study of cytomegalovirus exposure and HLA in healthy donors. Primers for the PCR totalled 60 Vbeta and 13 Jbeta. The method was immunoSEQ multiplex PCR; TCRdb's version includes in-frame clones alone and lacks a portion of them. The sample carries 40,000 to 60,000 clones, over 60% recorded once. The sequencing sample was made of PBMCs. These receptors were obtained from a woman aged 50 to 60 in good health and CMV-seronegative.

The rearrangement uses TRBV6-4 and TRBJ1-1, with D possibly TRBD1 on 6 matching bases. Germline V gives CDR1 MRHNA, CDR2 SNTAGT. The CDR3 is 15 amino acids. The germline V and J ends were trimmed by 6 bases and 1 base, with 15 bases remaining between them. The CDR3 is CASSPDSLWNTEAFF. The CDR3 region has the DNA TGTGCCAGCAGCCCGGACAGTCTCTGGAACACTGAAGCTTTCTTT.

The chain employs TRBV5-1 and TRBJ2-5; 7 bases map to TRBD2. The CDR3 totals 15 residues. The germline V gene has CDR1 SGHRS and CDR2 YFSETQ. With V trimmed by 0 bases and J by 0 bases, 2 bases remained unmatched. In nucleotides, the CDR3 is TGCGCCAGCAGCTTGGCCGGGACTAACCAAGAGACCCAGTACTTC. This codes for CASSLAGTNQETQYF.

The J gene is TRBJ2-3, the V gene TRBV7-2; 7 bases line up with TRBD2. The CDR3 loop spans 13 amino acids. Germline assignment: CDR1 SGHTA and CDR2 FQGNSA. The J segment lost 5 bases and the V segment lost 4 bases, leaving 3 bases of the junction unmatched. CDR3: CASSSGEGDTQYF. As DNA, the CDR3 is TGTGCCAGCAGCTCGGGGGAGGGAGATACGCAGTATTTT.

The chain joins TRBV11-2 to TRBJ2-7, with D possibly matching TRBD1 (6 bases). The CDR3 has 12 residues. Germline V gene lookup returns CDR1 SGHAT and CDR2 FQNNGV. Between the trimmed V and J ends, which lost 5 bases and 6 bases, there was a span of 11 bases. The CDR3 protein is CASSLGQLEQYF. The DNA for the CDR3 is TGTGCCAGCAGCCTAGGACAGCTCGAGCAGTACTTC. The full variable domain, with the rest looked up from reference TRBV11-2 and TRBJ2-7, is EAGVAQSPRYKIIEKRQSVAFWCNPISGHATLYWYQQILGQGPKLLIQFQNNGVVDDSQLPKDRFSAERLKGVDSTLKIQPAKLEDSAVYLCASSLGQLEQYFGPGTRLTVT.

V gene TRBV15 combines with J gene TRBJ1-4, with a possible D match to TRBD1 (5 bases). V was trimmed by 9 bases and J by 7 bases, leaving 15 bases between them. The CDR3 totals 13 residues. Germline V gene sequence: CDR1 LNHNV, CDR2 YYDKDF (reference sequence). CDR3 nucleotide sequence: TGTGCCACTAGCCTGGGGCTTGGTGAAAAACTGTTTTTT. This translates into CATSLGLGEKLFF.

This clone was seen a few times. The chain uses TRBV7-2 and TRBJ2-2; no clear D. The CDR3 sequence is 13 residues long. Germline V gives CDR1 SGHTA, CDR2 FQGNSA. V gave up 2 bases and J gave up 7 bases, with 8 bases separating them. In DNA, the CDR3 is TGTGCCAGCAGCTTACCAGGAATCGGGGAGCTGTTTTTT. Translation gives CASSLPGIGELFF.

The chain employs TRBV10-2 and TRBJ1-2; D ambiguous. Looked up from germline, CDR1 is WSHSY and CDR2 is SAAADI. With 10 bases removed from V and 2 bases from J, the gap between germline ends came to 14 bases. The CDR3 is 13 residues long. The CDR3 nucleotides are TGCGCCACCACAGCCCGGGAGAACTATGGCTACACCTTC. This codes for CATTARENYGYTF.

This sequence joins TRBV12-2 and TRBJ1-1; the DNA was not used to check the table's D call, TRBD1. TRBV12-2 is designated a pseudogene. The CDR3 extends over 16 amino acids. The CDR3 reads CASRLDRGQRDTEAFF. As DNA, the CDR3 is TGTGCAAGTCGCTTAGACAGGGGGCAGAGAGACACTGAAGCTTTCTTT.

This clone was seen only once. The chain is built from TRBV4-1 and TRBJ2-7; D gene uncertain. Germline lookup yields CDR1 MGHRA and CDR2 YSYEKL. This CDR3 region has 17 residues. Trimming removed 0 bases at V and 3 bases at J, with 18 bases between. The CDR3 reads CASSQEPRRWSNYEQYF. For the CDR3, the DNA is TGCGCCAGCAGCCAAGAGCCCCGGCGGTGGAGCAACTACGAGCAGTACTTC.

This clone was detected only a few times. The gene calls are TRBV30 and TRBJ1-5; 7 nucleotides align to TRBD1. After removal of 5 bases from V and 7 bases from J, the junction contained 14 bases not matched to a gene. The germline V gene has CDR1 GTSNPN and CDR2 SVGIG (reference sequence). The CDR3 loop spans 15 amino acids. CDR3 nucleotide sequence: TGTGCCTGGGGTTCAGGGGGGCTAACGGAGCAGCCCCAGCATTTT. Translation: CAWGSGGLTEQPQHF.

V is TRBV5-4 and J is TRBJ2-2; 7 nucleotides match TRBD2. J was trimmed by 1 base and V by 7 bases; bases with no gene match: 10. The CDR3 is made up of 16 amino acids. CDR1 is SGHNT and CDR2 is YYREEE in the germline V gene (reference sequence). CDR3 protein: CASGEGGMLNTGELFF. The DNA for the CDR3 is TGTGCCAGCGGGGAGGGCGGGATGTTGAACACCGGGGAGCTGTTTTTT.

In the case of this clone: The CDR3 ends on some other residue instead of the conserved phenylalanine or tryptophan, so this is likely a read error. The DNA is omitted, as the CDR3 cannot be located on it reliably, and the CDR3 follows TCRdb's listing. The V and J genes are TRBV5-1 and TRBJ2-3; the D call in the table, TRBD2, was not verified against the DNA. The CDR3 has 10 residues if both end residues are counted. The germline CDR1 and CDR2 sequences are SGHRS and YFSETQ. CDR3 in amino acids: CASSLSGSLI.